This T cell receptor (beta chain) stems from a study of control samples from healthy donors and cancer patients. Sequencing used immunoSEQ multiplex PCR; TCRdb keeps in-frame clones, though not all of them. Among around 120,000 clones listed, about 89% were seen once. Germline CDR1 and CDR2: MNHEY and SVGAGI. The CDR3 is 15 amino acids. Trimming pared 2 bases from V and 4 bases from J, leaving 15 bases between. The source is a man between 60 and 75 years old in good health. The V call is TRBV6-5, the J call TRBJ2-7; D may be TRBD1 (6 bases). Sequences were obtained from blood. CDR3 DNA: TGTGCCAGCAGTTACCCTACAGGGAGTAGGTACGAGCAGTACTTC. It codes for CASSYPTGSRYEQYF.